This T cell receptor beta chain is from a study of T cell responses to AZD1222 COVID-19 vaccine. Findings and caveats of the study: Spike-specific TCR breadth rose after two AZD1222 doses, and depth rose as well. Donors skewed white British and female; clonal diversity was possibly underestimated. Targets within unmutated variant regions were reportedly found for nearly half of spike-specific TCRs. In all cases, repertoires were sampled only after the peak T cell response.

The protocol was immunoSEQ multiplex PCR, while the TCRdb copy is restricted to in-frame clones and leaves out a portion. The sample carries about 69,000 clones, 83% recorded once. This clone was counted between two and nine times. Its antigen remains unknown. With V trimmed by 0 bases and J by 5 bases, 6 bases remained unmatched. Germline values: CDR1 SGHAT, CDR2 FQNNGV. The CDR3 loop spans 16 amino acids. The sequenced sample was peripheral blood, obtained 28 days after the second AZD1222 dose. The rearrangement joins TRBV11-2 to TRBJ2-2; 7 nucleotides match TRBD1. This clonotype was sampled from an adult who received the AZD1222 COVID-19 vaccine. CDR3 residues: CASSLEPGGFTGELFF. The DNA for the CDR3 is TGTGCCAGCAGCTTAGAACCAGGGGGTTTTACCGGGGAGCTGTTTTTT.